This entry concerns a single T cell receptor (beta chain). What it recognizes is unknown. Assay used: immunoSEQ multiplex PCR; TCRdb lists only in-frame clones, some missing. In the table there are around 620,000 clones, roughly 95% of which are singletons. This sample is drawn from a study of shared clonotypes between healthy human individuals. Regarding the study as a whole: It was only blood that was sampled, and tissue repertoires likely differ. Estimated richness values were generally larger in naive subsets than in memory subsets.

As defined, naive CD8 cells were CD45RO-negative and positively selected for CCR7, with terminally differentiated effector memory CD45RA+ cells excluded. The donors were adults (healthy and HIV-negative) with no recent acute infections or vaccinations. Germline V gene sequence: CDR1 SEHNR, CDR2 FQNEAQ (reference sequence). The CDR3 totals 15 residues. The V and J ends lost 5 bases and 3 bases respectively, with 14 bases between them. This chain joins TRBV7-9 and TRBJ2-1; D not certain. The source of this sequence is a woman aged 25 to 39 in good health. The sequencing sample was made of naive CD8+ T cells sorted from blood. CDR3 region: CASSVTETYYNEQFF. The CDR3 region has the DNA TGTGCCAGCAGCGTTACAGAAACCTACTACAATGAGCAGTTCTTC.